A single T cell receptor (beta chain) is shown here with its context. Its antigen is still unknown. Different DNA sequences within this sample yield the same CDR3. The CDR3 is 13 residues long. CDR1 and CDR2 (germline): MNHEY, SMNVEV (reference sequence). Unmatched junction bases numbered 0, after V lost 5 bases and J lost 2 bases. Negatively enriched CD4+ T cells were divided by CD45RA into naive and memory. This sample is drawn from a study of shared clonotypes between healthy human individuals. In the study overall: Serving as donors were two women and three men, whose ages spanned 18 to 49. Study-wide results and caveats: Apart from blood, nothing was sampled; tissue repertoires likely differ.

The assay was immunoSEQ multiplex PCR, and TCRdb's table has in-frame clones only and misses some. The repertoire consists of 2 million to 2.5 million clones, with 93% occurring once and the leading ten covering 0.35% to 0.45%. The sample was naive CD4+ T cells from PBMCs. Subset denoted: CD45RA+ positively selected. The chain carries TRBV27 and TRBJ2-7; 10 nucleotides line up with TRBD2. This sequence was found in a man aged 18-30 years in good health. Some clones in this sample may be carry-over from other donors' samples. The CDR3 reads CASSLAGAYEQYF. The DNA for the CDR3 is TGTGCCAGCAGTCTAGCGGGAGCCTACGAGCAGTACTTC.